This T cell receptor beta chain was captured by sequencing in a study of blood T cell repertoires in COVID-19. Study in general: The origin of the acute and convalescent COVID-19 samples was the United States, Italy and Spain. T cells, B-cell-depleted T cells, or PBMCs supplied cDNA or gDNA.

The protocol was immunoSEQ multiplex PCR, while the TCRdb copy is restricted to in-frame clones and leaves out a portion. The sample includes tens of thousands of clones, roughly 80% of them seen just once. V lost 4 bases and J 5 bases, leaving 18 bases between the germline ends. The CDR3 is 17 residues long. Germline V lookup: CDR1 LNHDA, CDR2 SQIVND (reference sequence). The receptor was derived from a human donor in a cohort sampled during active COVID-19. The genes are TRBV19 and TRBJ1-6, with D possibly matching TRBD1 (5 bases). Sample: peripheral blood. The CDR3: CASSRSPPGMDNSPLHF. The CDR3 DNA sequence: TGTGCCAGTAGTAGATCCCCCCCAGGGATGGATAATTCACCCCTCCACTTT.